The entry that follows covers one T cell receptor beta chain sequence. No antigen is known for it. No clone much larger than this one lies a single base away; base qualities are absent. Libraries came from the immunoSEQ multiplex PCR assay. A mixture of 60 forward primers for TCR Vbeta segments and 13 reverse primers for TCR Jbeta segments was used in the multiplex PCR. The CDR3 region of rearranged TCR beta genes was amplified from genomic DNA by a multiplex PCR assay. The amplified TCR beta libraries were sequenced on the Illumina HiSeq System as 87-base-pair reads. The original pipeline was this. Across the 500 to 700 repertoires, a later analysis counted 78 million or so unique TCR beta chains, roughly 11 million of which were shared by at least two donors. Raw reads were error-corrected and collapsed into unique sequences with a nearest-neighbor algorithm that merged closely related sequences to remove PCR and sequencing errors. V, D and J gene segments were assigned by aligning CDR3 sequences to IMGT reference sequences. Each retained sequence needed at least a six-nucleotide match to both a V gene segment and a J gene segment. A rearrangement was called productive if the CDR3 had no stop codons and remained in frame with V and J, and every other rearrangement was called non-productive. CDR3 was defined according to IMGT convention as the region running from the second conserved V-encoded cysteine to the conserved J-encoded phenylalanine. In an earlier analysis of around 570 of the donors, sequences lacking an unambiguous match to a single V gene segment were excluded. In an earlier analysis of 587 of the donors, V segments were called functional above 56.7% productive rearrangements and were called segregating when the between-donor standard deviation exceeded 5%. To diagnose cytomegalovirus status from the catalog of TCR beta chain sequences, a statistical classification framework was built. In a later analysis, TCR nucleotide sequences were compared against IMGT/GENE-DB human TR gene sequences so that V and J genes could be assigned. The TCRdist pipeline was used in a later analysis to assign CDR3 sequences and most-parsimonious VDJ recombination scenarios. In a later analysis, each TCR beta chain was defined by its CDR3 amino acid sequence together with its V-gene family, and reads lacking a unique V-gene family were excluded. In a later analysis, around 650 highly shared, low-generation-probability nucleotide sequences were removed to address suspected cross-contamination and a sequencing artifact. For each public chain, a later analysis derived a clonal expansion index from normalized ranks of inferred template counts within each repertoire. Generation probabilities in a later analysis came from a VDJ recombination model fitted to out-of-frame rearrangements, and those results were checked against IGoR. Hypergeometric tests were used in a later analysis to score TCR-TCR, TCR-HLA and TCR-CMV co-occurrence, with a repertoire-size bias correction applied to the TCR pairs. A later analysis estimated false discovery rates by permuting HLA or CMV assignments 20 times. In a later analysis, co-occurring TCRs were grouped using DBSCAN, with TCRdist sequence similarity added in when clustering inside HLA-allele-positive subsets. Co-occurrence clustering excluded repertoires with fewer than 30,000 or more than 120,000 public chains, plus five with anomalous nucleotide sharing. This is the immuneACCESS table as TCRdb keeps it, with only in-frame sequences that have V and J called. A part of the clones is gone; compared with another copy, unresolved V genes explain less than half, and the rest is unexplained. D and trimming were read from the DNA, whereas the V and J calls and clone size are those reported in that table. For this sample the table gives approximately 170,000 clones, of which 80% were detected only once. Clones ranked in the top ten supply approximately 9.8% of the sample.

The CDR3 starts with the cysteine, ends with the phenylalanine, and has 14 residues. The only DNA kept is the CDR3, 42 bases in frame from the first base. Taken from the germline V gene, the CDR1 and CDR2 loops are WSHSY and SAAADI. V is trimmed back by 7 bases and J by 0 bases, and the junction contains 2 bases that no gene match accounts for. The cohort comprised approximately 700 healthy bone marrow donors. All cohort members were sampled while nominally healthy, although unrecorded immune exposures were likely present. The donor tested CMV seropositive, placing the donor among the 289 seropositive members of the cohort. A peripheral blood sample was provided by each donor, and peripheral blood mononuclear cells were used for TCR beta sequencing. The Qiagen DNeasy Blood Extraction Kit was used to extract genomic DNA from the blood cell samples. This sample is drawn from a study of cytomegalovirus exposure and HLA in healthy donors (TCRdb year 2017). Study-level background: An earlier analysis of some 550 of the donors reported 276 Gb of sequence data and roughly 100 million unique TCR beta sequences from 150 million to 200 million T cells. An early release covering around 630 HLA-typed donors comprised approximately 300 gigabases of sequencing data and 65 million to 100 million unique TCR sequences. The genetic ancestry cluster associated with self-reported Caucasian donors included 80% to 90% of the approximately 430 genotyped donors. The study aimed to test whether cataloging public T cell receptors could reveal signatures of past pathogen exposure. The study used immunosequencing to profile the T cell repertoires of several hundred subjects and linked those repertoires to cytomegalovirus serostatus. Besides the first cohort of approximately 670 subjects, a separate validation cohort made up of over 100 different subjects was used. To predict cytomegalovirus infection status, the study combined high-throughput TCR immunosequencing, statistical association of individual TCRs with disease status, and machine learning. In a later analysis, previously published TCR beta repertoires from 550 to 750 donors were re-analyzed and high-resolution HLA genotyping was added so that TCR occurrence patterns could be studied. The later analysis used no new phenotypic data to find candidate immune exposures, relying instead on TCR beta sequences and their occurrence across donors. In an earlier analysis of about 590 of the donors, high-throughput TCR beta sequencing was used to judge whether each TCR beta V gene segment behaved as functional or pseudogenic. Donor age, sex, ethnicity and CMV serostatus were compiled together with the repertoire data. In a later genetic analysis, genome-wide SNP genotypes for about 55% of the roughly 670 donors were used, and that subset was treated as a discovery cohort. All discovery cohort repertoires had been generated on a single sequencing platform. HLA typing included class I and class II loci at four-digit resolution. Typing coverage differed by locus: A, B, C, DRB1 and DQB1 were typed in roughly 629-640 donors, DQA1 in about 500, DPA1 in around 600, and DPB1 in around 490. Roughly five DR-DQ haplotypes were handled as single units for association and clustering because linkage in the cohort was strong. On average, roughly 250,000 unique TCR beta nucleotide sequences were sequenced per donor among a few hundred genotyped donors of the cohort, with 15% to 20% of those sequences being non-productive.

General findings and caveats noted by the study authors: It was suggested by the authors that the approach could potentially be generalized to other disease states and immunological phenotypes. In a later analysis, some 17,000 TCR beta sequences were associated with specific HLA alleles at a false discovery rate of 0.05. When HLA alleles, especially DR and DQ, strongly co-occurred, TCR associations were difficult to assign to individual alleles. In the study, around 160 TCR beta chains were listed as associated with cytomegalovirus. Linkage disequilibrium might explain the correlated functional status among segregating V segments, but an unknown experimental factor could not be excluded. The classifier was reported to diagnose cytomegalovirus status with high specificity and sensitivity in both the original cohort and the validation cohort. The cohort was sequenced for TCR beta chains only, and without alpha or paired-chain data the features that could be detected were limited. In vitro tests confirmed that a few of the cytomegalovirus-associated TCR beta chains recognize cytomegalovirus antigens. While some public TCRs were present in many individuals, most TCR sequences turned up only very rarely across donors. The only immune exposure information available for the cohort was CMV serostatus. An association between a missense DCLRE1C variant and V-gene and J-gene trimming of TCR beta chains was found in a later genetic analysis and replicated in an independent cohort. The earlier analysis of 587 of the donors excluded some 16 rarely observed V segments, including chromosome 9 orphons, because counts were too low. Because HLA typing was unavailable for some donors at each locus, only the typed subset was used in association tests. A later analysis reported that several top co-occurrence clusters appeared linked to parvovirus B19, influenza, CMV and Epstein-Barr virus. A later analysis found that HLA-associated TCR beta chains were more clonally expanded and had lower generation probabilities than equally common non-associated chains. In a later analysis, the rate of TCR association differed among HLA loci, with DRB1 alleles having the most associated TCRs and HLA-C alleles having the fewest. Roughly uniform sequencing depth across donors was assumed in presence/absence analyses, although this assumption may not hold. Because the 87-base-pair reads could not distinguish some IMGT-functional V segments, including TRBV6-2 and TRBV6-3, those segments were excluded. In an earlier analysis of about 540 of the donors, most TCR beta V segments were observed in productive rearrangements about 87% or about 30% of the time, broadly matching IMGT annotations. The sequencing pipeline was judged likely to have produced a cluster of highly shared sequence variants as a technical artifact. Most CMV-associated TCR beta chains appeared to be HLA-restricted in a later analysis, and the HLA associations seemed to be driven largely by CMV exposure. A later genetic analysis reported fewer N-insertions in productive TCRs among donors in an Asian-associated ancestry cluster than the approximately 700-donor mean. A further reported finding was that TCR beta sequences accurately predicted the HLA-A and HLA-B alleles for most subjects in the first cohort.

The rearrangement joined TRBV10-2 to TRBJ2-1; 8 junctional bases match TRBD2. The sequence was obtained from a man in his late teens or twenties in good health and CMV-seropositive. Material for sequencing was PBMCs. The base sequence is TGCGCCAGCATAGCGGGGATCTCCTACAATGAGCAGTTCTTC. The translation is CASIAGISYNEQFF.